The T cell receptor beta chain under discussion was sequenced for a study of CD8 T cells in ankylosing spondylitis (dated by TCRdb to 2016 to 2017). About the study as a whole: To find TCR variants linked to disease, the study profiled T cell receptor beta repertoires in ankylosing spondylitis patients and healthy donors. In total, the full study cohort was made up of some 110 healthy donors and 25 to 30 ankylosing spondylitis patients. Peripheral blood was sampled, and synovial fluid was additionally collected from ankylosing spondylitis patients.

This clonotype was counted once. Its antigen is still unknown. Base qualities are missing; no much larger clone stands one base away. Single-read evidence is weak. The germline V gene encodes CDR1 SGDLS and CDR2 YYNGEE. V ends up 6 bases short and J 5 bases short, with an unmatched junction base count of 8. From the cysteine through the phenylalanine, the CDR3 covers 14 amino acids. The only DNA kept is the CDR3, 42 bases in frame from the first base. Sequencing was carried out with an Illumina HiSeq 2500. Quantitative 5'-RACE with molecular barcodes was used to prepare TCR beta libraries. Under the source paper's analysis protocol: Disease-linked TCR variants were identified with a new computational method built on a probabilistic model of VDJ rearrangement. Using fastp trimming at Q25 and MiXCR clonotype assembly, TCRdb reanalyzed the public sequencing data and kept in-frame beta chains. Merged by CDR3 protein, the rows form single entries marked with the most common genes and DNA. The V and J calls here are based on TCRdb, not the publication. The sample includes some 27,000 distinct CDR3 sequences, with about 5.1% observed a single time. About 1.7% of the sample lies in the top ten.

Summary of the overall study and its limitations: Some of the motif variants had been reported before in the synovial fluid and blood of reactive arthritis patients, a finding that suggests common disease-initiation mechanisms. The disease-linked clones had a CD8+ phenotype and were found at relatively low frequencies in peripheral blood. A TCR beta motif of several highly homologous amino acid variants appeared characteristic of blood from ankylosing spondylitis patients. The disease-linked clones were reported to be significantly enriched in matched synovial fluid samples from ankylosing spondylitis patients.

The sample consisted of blood, either unsorted or a sorted T cell fraction (not recorded which). The chain employs TRBV9 and TRBJ2-5, with 9 bases aligning to TRBD2. The sequence derives from a female donor with ankylosing spondylitis or in good health (not recorded which). The nucleotide sequence is TGTGCCAGCAATCGCGGGGGGGCCGGTGAGACCCAGTACTTC. Its protein reads: CASNRGGAGETQYF.